A selection of T cell receptor beta chains follows, all from one sample in a study of CD8+CD57+ T cells in acquired aplastic anemia. TCRdb passed the reads through MiXCR, listing each CDR3 protein once. The sample records around 200,000 distinct CDR3 sequences, approximately 48% being singletons. The sequenced sample consisted of sorted CD4+, CD8+, or CD8+CD57+ T cells (not recorded which) from PBMCs. Source of these receptors: a human donor with aplastic anemia. Both conserved end residues are part of each CDR3. A D gene is named only where the DNA matches it firmly. Some rows mark clone size as missing; the rest say once, few, many or name a class of expanded clone.

>many|TRBJ1-6|TRBD1|TRBV2
TGTGCCAGCAGTCCACAGGGGGCGAAGGATTCACCCCTCCACTTT
CASSPQGAKDSPLHF
>few|TRBJ2-3|NA|TRBV24-1
TGTGCCACCAGTGACCCGGAGCCGGTAGGGACAGATACGCAGTATTTT
CATSDPEPVGTDTQYF
>many|TRBJ1-1|NA|TRBV19
TGTGCCAGTAGTATTGCCCGGGCGAACACTGAAGCTTTCTTT
CASSIARANTEAFF
>many|TRBJ1-1|NA|TRBV9
TGTGCCAGCAGCGTAAAGGGGAACACTGAAGCTTTCTTT
CASSVKGNTEAFF
>NA|TRBJ1-3|NA|TRBV4-1
TGCGCCAGCAGCAAACGAATCGGGTCAGGGTCCAGTGGCGGAAACACCATATATTTT
CASSKRIGSGSSGGNTIYF
>NA|TRBJ1-4|TRBD1|TRBV2
TGTGCCAGCAGATACACACAGGGGTATCTGTTTTTT
CASRYTQGYLFF
>many|TRBJ2-7|NA|TRBV5-1
TGCGCCAGCAGGGCGGACGTCTCCTACGAGCAGTACTTC
CASRADVSYEQYF
>NA|TRBJ2-5|NA|TRBV7-3
TGTGCCAGCAGCTCCGCGGGTCTGCGGGTCCAAGAGACCCAGTACTTC
CASSSAGLRVQETQYF
>NA|TRBJ2-7|NA|TRBV10-3
TGTGCCTCCAGCAGGGATACAGGGTTCCCTTACGAGCAGTACTTC
CASSRDTGFPYEQYF
>many|TRBJ2-1|NA|TRBV19
TGTGCCAGTATCCCGAGCGAGGCTTCTTACTACAATGAGCAGTTCTTC
CASIPSEASYYNEQFF
>NA|TRBJ1-1|NA|TRBV20-1
TGCAGTGCTAGAATGGGTGTGAACACTGAAGCTTTCTTT
CSARMGVNTEAFF
>many|TRBJ2-3|TRBD2|TRBV9
TGTGCCAGCAGCACCGGGACTAGCGGGAGAACAGATACGCAGTATTTT
CASSTGTSGRTDTQYF
>NA|TRBJ2-1|NA|TRBV27
TGTGCCAGCAGCCCCCCCTATAGCTACCGGAACAATGAGCAGTTCTTC
CASSPPYSYRNNEQFF
>NA|TRBJ2-7|TRBD1|TRBV20-1
TGCAGTGTCGCCACCCGGGACAGGGGATCCTACGAGCAGTACTTC
CSVATRDRGSYEQYF
>many|TRBJ2-1|NA|TRBV20-1
TGCAGTGCTAGAGAAGGTCAGAGCTCCTACAATGAGCAGTTCTTC
CSAREGQSSYNEQFF
>NA|TRBJ1-1|NA|TRBV20-1
TGCAGTGCATTAACAGGGTCTGGGCTTGCTGAAGCTTTCTTT
CSALTGSGLAEAFF
>NA|TRBJ2-7|TRBD1|TRBV10-1
TGCGCCAGCATTGGGGACAGATCGTACGAGCAGTACTTC
CASIGDRSYEQYF
>NA|TRBJ2-3|NA|TRBV5-4
TGTGCCAGCAGCTTGCCCCCCACAGATACGCAGTATTTT
CASSLPPTDTQYF
>many|TRBJ2-3|NA|TRBV5-4
TGTGCCAGCAGCTTGGACGGCGGAAGCACAGATACGCAGTATTTT
CASSLDGGSTDTQYF
>NA|TRBJ2-1|TRBD2|TRBV5-1
TGCGCCAGCAGCCCTCGGACTAGCGGTGCTACCAATGAGCAGTTCTTC
CASSPRTSGATNEQFF
>NA|TRBJ2-7|NA|TRBV19
TGTGCCAGTAGTCCGGGGCACTACTACGAGCAGTACTTC
CASSPGHYYEQYF
>few|TRBJ1-2|NA|TRBV10-3
TGTGCCATCAGTGACTCGTCACTGGGTGGAGGGGATGGCTACACCTTC
CAISDSSLGGGDGYTF
>NA|TRBJ2-3|NA|TRBV24-1
TGTGCCACCAGTGTCTCCACAGGTACGCAGTATTTT
CATSVSTGTQYF
>NA|TRBJ1-2|TRBD1|TRBV5-6
TGTGCCAGCAGAGCACCGGGACAGGGACTCTATGGCTACACCTTC
CASRAPGQGLYGYTF
>NA|TRBJ2-7|NA|TRBV29-1
TGCAGCGCTGCGGCGGAGGGAGGTCCCTACGAGCAGTACTTC
CSAAAEGGPYEQYF
>NA|TRBJ2-3|NA|TRBV13
TGTGCCAGCAGCCAACCCGGAAGCACAGATACGCAGTATTTT
CASSQPGSTDTQYF
>NA|TRBJ1-2|TRBD1|TRBV28
TGTGCCAGCAGTTTGGACAGGGTTGGAAACACCTTC
CASSLDRVGNTF
>many|TRBJ2-3|TRBD2|TRBV5-1
TGCGCCAGCAGCGAGGAACGAGCGGGAGGAACAGATACGCAGTATTTT
CASSEERAGGTDTQYF
>NA|TRBJ2-1|TRBD2|TRBV7-2
TGTGCCAGCAGCTTAGGCGGGAGGGGATGGAATGAGCAGTTCTTC
CASSLGGRGWNEQFF
>NA|TRBJ2-1|TRBD2|TRBV10-3
TGTGCCATCAGTGCTAGAGATCCTAGCGGGAGGCATTTTGACAATGAGCAGTTCTTC
CAISARDPSGRHFDNEQFF
>NA|TRBJ2-7|TRBD1|TRBV10-3
TGTGCCATCAGTGAGTCGATCCCAGGGGGCTCCTACGAGCAGTACTTC
CAISESIPGGSYEQYF
>NA|TRBJ2-2|TRBD2|TRBV29-1
TGCAGCGCCCCGAGCGGGAGCGGGGAGCTGTTTTTT
CSAPSGSGELFF
>many|TRBJ1-1|NA|TRBV5-1
TGCGCCAGCAGCTTGGACAGTAACATGAACACTGAAGCTTTCTTT
CASSLDSNMNTEAFF
>NA|TRBJ1-1|TRBD1|TRBV5-1
TGCGCCAGCAGCTTGGGACAGGGAAGTCTTAGGCCTGAAGCTTTCTTT
CASSLGQGSLRPEAFF
>few|TRBJ1-1|NA|TRBV19
TGTGCCAGTAGTATCGCCAAGAACACTGAAGCTTTCTTT
CASSIAKNTEAFF
>few|TRBJ2-7|NA|TRBV7-6
TGTGCCAGCAGCCCAGGAAGAACCTACGAGCAGTACTTC
CASSPGRTYEQYF
>NA|TRBJ2-7|NA|TRBV5-1
TGCGCCAGCAACCCGGGGCCATACTTC
CASNPGPYF
>NA|TRBJ1-2|NA|TRBV9
TGTGCCAGCAGCCCTCACGAAAGCTATGGCTACACCTTC
CASSPHESYGYTF
>NA|TRBJ2-1|TRBD2|TRBV25-1
TGTGCCAGCAGCGAAGCGGGGGAGCAGTTCTTC
CASSEAGEQFF
>many|TRBJ2-2|NA|TRBV24-1
TGTGCCACCAGTGATTTCGGGATGGGACCGAACACCGGGGAGCTGTTTTTT
CATSDFGMGPNTGELFF